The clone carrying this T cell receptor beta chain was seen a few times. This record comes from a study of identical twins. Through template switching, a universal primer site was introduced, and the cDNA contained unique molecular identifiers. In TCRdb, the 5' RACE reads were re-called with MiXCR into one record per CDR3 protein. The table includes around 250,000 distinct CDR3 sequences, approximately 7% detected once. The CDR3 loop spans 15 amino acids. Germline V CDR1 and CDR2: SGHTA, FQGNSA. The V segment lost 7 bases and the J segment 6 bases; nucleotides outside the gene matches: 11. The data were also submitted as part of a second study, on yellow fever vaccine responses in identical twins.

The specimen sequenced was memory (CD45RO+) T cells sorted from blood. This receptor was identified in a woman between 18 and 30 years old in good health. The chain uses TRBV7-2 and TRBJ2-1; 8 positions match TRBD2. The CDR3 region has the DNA TGTGCCAGCACCGTGAGCGGGAGTGCGACCAATGAGCAGTTCTTC. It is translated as CASTVSGSATNEQFF. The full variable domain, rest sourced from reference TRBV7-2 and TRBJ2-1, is GAGVSQSPSNKVTEKGKDVELRCDPISGHTALYWYRQSLGQGLEFLIYFQGNSAPDKSGLPSDRFSAERTGGSVSTLTIQRTQQEDSAVYLCASTVSGSATNEQFFGPGTRLTVL.